The source of this TCR beta chain is a study of blood T cell repertoires in COVID-19. Across the study: COVID-19 samples collected from the United States, Italy and Spain covered acute and convalescent phases. PBMCs, B-cell-depleted T cells, or T cells provided the cDNA or gDNA that made up the material.

The V gene's germline CDR1 is SQVTM and CDR2 ANQGSEA. V lost 1 base, J lost 9 bases, and 13 bases lay in between. The CDR3 is 13 amino acids. Original analysis: Researchers report that nucleated cell counts were estimated from reference gene primer amplification. Only in-frame clones appear in the TCRdb table, and some are missing; sequencing was by immunoSEQ multiplex PCR. V and J calls and clone size are copied from that table; D and trimming were computed from the DNA. The table has under 200,000 clones, roughly 85% seen once. Source material: peripheral blood. The sequence derives from a man in his forties with acute or convalescent COVID-19. The V gene is TRBV29-1, the J gene TRBJ1-5, with D perhaps TRBD1 (5 bases). The CDR3 sequence is CSVEGTVGGPQHF. As DNA, the CDR3 is TGCAGCGTTGAAGGGACGGTCGGGGGGCCCCAGCATTTT.